Shown below are 27 T cell receptor beta chains from a single sample sequenced in a study of glioma-infiltrating T cells. Amplification of TCR alpha and beta CDR3 regions from RNA used iRepertoire nested multiplex PCR. MiXCR was run by TCRdb on the multiplex PCR reads, yielding one entry per CDR3 protein. This table has roughly 200,000 distinct CDR3 sequences, 25% to 35% appearing once. Sample: glioma tissue, nonneoplastic brain tissue, or PBMCs (not recorded which). All receptors derive from a human donor with low-grade glioma or glioblastoma, undergoing nonglioma brain surgery, or in good health (not recorded which).

Concerning this clonotype itself: A much larger clone is a single base away; this may be a read error. In DNA form, the CDR3 reads TGTGCCAGCAGCGATCGTCGCCGGTTCTATGGCTACAACTTC. Its protein is CASSDRRRFYGYNF. The chain joins TRBV12-3 or TRBV12-4 to TRBJ1-2; D not resolved. The CDR3 totals 14 residues.

The chain links TRBV12-3 or TRBV12-4 to TRBJ2-3; D is undetermined. This CDR3 has 16 amino acids. The germline V and J ends were trimmed by 4 bases and 2 bases, with 16 bases remaining between them. The CDR3: CASSYSRIDTTDTQYF. CDR3 DNA sequence: TGTGCCAGCAGTTATAGCAGAATAGACACCACAGATACGCAGTATTTT.

Worth noting for this clonotype: The conserved phenylalanine or tryptophan normally closing the CDR3 is absent here, so this likely arose from a read error. Here the CDR3 reads CASSRRTVSYNSRLHL. The DNA for the CDR3 is TGTGCCAGCAGCCGCCGGACCGTTTCCTATAATTCACGCCTCCACTTG. The V and J genes are TRBV7-2 and TRBJ1-6; D gene uncertain. Germline CDR1 is SGHTA and CDR2 is FQGNSA. The CDR3 is 16 residues long.

This clonotype was detected ten times or more. The gene calls are TRBV3-1 and TRBJ1-5; the D gene is possibly TRBD1 (6 bases). Trimming shortened V by 6 bases and J by 9 bases, and 21 bases separated the two germline ends. Per the germline V gene, CDR1 is LGHDT and CDR2 is YNNKEL (reference sequence). There are 15 residues in the CDR3. CDR3 coding DNA: TGTGCCAGCAGTAGAGGGACCCGAGGGGGATGGCCCCAGCATTTT. This translates into CASSRGTRGGWPQHF. Drawing the rest from reference TRBV3-1 and TRBJ1-5, the complete variable domain is DTAVSQTPKYLVTQMGNDKSIKCEQNLGHDTMYWYKQDSKKFLKIMFSYNNKELIINETVPNRFSPKSPDKAHLNLHINSLELGDSAVYFCASSRGTRGGWPQHFGDGTRLSIL.

This clonotype occurred many times. The chain combines TRBV3-1 with TRBJ2-7; TRBD1 aligns across 11 bases. J gave up 5 bases and V 4 bases, and 7 bases lay outside the gene matches. The germline gives CDR1 LGHDT, CDR2 YNNKEL (reference sequence). This CDR3 is built from 15 residues. The CDR3 nucleotides are TGTGCCAGCAGCCTAGGACAGGGGGCGAGTCACGAGCAGTACTTC. This encodes CASSLGQGASHEQYF.

About this clonotype: One end of the junction is discordant with germline, which a read error may explain. The chain has TRBV7-3 and TRBJ2-7; D ambiguous. CDR3 size: 16 residues. Germline V lookup: CDR1 SGHTA, CDR2 FQGTGA. The CDR3 loop reads CASSLSPMGTSSEQYF. CDR3 nucleotides: TGTGCCAGCAGCTTATCCCCCATGGGCACATCCTCCGAGCAGTACTTC. The full variable domain, with the rest looked up from reference TRBV7-3 and TRBJ2-7, is GAGVSQTPSNKVTEKGKYVELRCDPISGHTALYWYRQSLGQGPEFLIYFQGTGAADDSGLPNDRFFAVRPEGSVSTLKIQRTERGDSAVYLCASSLSPMGTSSEQYFGPGTRLTVT.

V gene TRBV6-2 or TRBV6-3 combines with J gene TRBJ1-2; tentatively, D is TRBD1 (6 bases). The CDR3 is 14 residues long. The germline CDR1 and CDR2 sequences are MNHEY and SVGEGT. Trimming took 6 bases from V and 11 from J, leaving 22 bases between them. For the CDR3, the DNA is TGTGCCAGCAGACAACAGGGTCGATCCTATGTTTACACCTTC. Protein: CASRQQGRSYVYTF.

This clonotype was found many times. V and J are TRBV14 and TRBJ2-1, with D possibly called TRBD1 or TRBD2 (5 bases each). The CDR3 sequence is 14 residues long. V was pared by 9 bases and J by 6 bases, with 18 bases between. Germline values: CDR1 SGHDN, CDR2 FVKESK. CDR3 residues: CASNGNSGGNEQFF. For the CDR3, the DNA is TGTGCCAGTAATGGGAACAGTGGGGGCAATGAGCAGTTCTTC.

This clonotype was counted ten times or more. This chain connects TRBV19 to TRBJ2-2, with 8 bases lining up with TRBD1. V lost 6 bases, J lost 4 bases, and 1 base stayed unmatched. The CDR3 totals 13 residues. Germline V lookup: CDR1 LNHDA, CDR2 SQIVND (reference sequence). This CDR3 is CASRTGATGELFF. In nucleotides, the CDR3 is TGTGCCAGTAGGACAGGGGCCACCGGGGAGCTGTTTTTT. Together with reference TRBV19 and TRBJ2-2, the CDR3 gives the full variable domain: DGGITQSPKYLFRKEGQNVTLSCEQNLNHDAMYWYRQDPGQGLRLIYYSQIVNDFQKGDIAEGYSVSREKKESFPLTVTSAQKNPTAFYLCASRTGATGELFFGEGSRLTVL.

This clonotype was found once. A much larger clone lies a single base off, so this may be a read error. CDR3 in amino acids: CASSQTARLADIDTQYF. For the CDR3, the DNA is TGCGCCAGCAGCCAGACCGCGAGGCTAGCGGACATAGATACGCAGTATTTT. This chain links TRBV4-1 with TRBJ2-3, with TRBD2 matching 7 bases. CDR1 and CDR2 from the germline V gene are MGHRA and YSYEKL. V dropped 3 bases and J dropped 5; count of bases not matched to a gene: 14. The CDR3 spans 17 residues.

This clonotype was recorded a few times. A much larger clone differs from this one at a single base, so this may be a read error. The chain is built from TRBV6-1 and TRBJ2-7; D possibly corresponds to TRBD1 (8 bases). This CDR3 is built from 17 residues. Germline V gene sequence: CDR1 MNHNS, CDR2 SASEGT. The CDR3, as DNA: TGTGCCAGCAGTGAAATAAGCACAGGGGGGGTGCGGGACGAGCAGCACTTC. As protein: CASSEISTGGVRDEQHF.

The sample holds many counts of this clonotype. The genes are TRBV4-3 and TRBJ2-7; D call uncertain. The CDR3 has 13 residues. Germline loops: CDR1 LGHNA, CDR2 YSLEER. V lost 0 bases and J lost 4, with 7 bases in between. The CDR3 DNA follows: TGCGCCAGCAGCCAAGACGGCAGGTACGAGCAGTACTTC. It specifies CASSQDGRYEQYF.

This clonotype was recorded many times. The chain employs TRBV5-1 and TRBJ2-3; D may be TRBD1 or TRBD2 (6 bases each). Trimming stripped 6 bases from V and 6 bases from J, with 23 bases between. The CDR3 extends over 16 amino acids. Germline V CDR1 and CDR2: SGHRS, YFSETQ. The CDR3 sequence: CASTLWGADNVDTQYF. The CDR3 DNA reads as TGCGCCAGCACCCTTTGGGGGGCGGATAATGTCGATACGCAGTATTTT.

This clonotype was counted ten times or more. The chain combines TRBV6-1 with TRBJ1-5; weak D call: TRBD1 (6 bases). CDR1 and CDR2 from the germline V gene are MNHNS and SASEGT. V shed 5 bases and J shed 2 bases, with 16 bases lying between them. The CDR3 spans 16 residues. For the CDR3, the DNA is TGTGCCAGCAGTCGAGTTGGAGGGGGAGGCAATCAGCCCCAGCATTTT. Translated: CASSRVGGGGNQPQHF.

With regard to this clonotype: A much larger clone lies one base from this, so it may be a read error. No DNA is shown, since the ends of the CDR3 on it are uncertain; the CDR3 is the one TCRdb lists. CDR3 sequence: CSVGEGNSPIHF. V and J are TRBV29-1 and TRBJ1-6. Germline V gene sequence: CDR1 SQVTM, CDR2 ANQGSEA. The CDR3 region is 12 residues in length, termini included.

V and J are TRBV11-1 and TRBJ2-7; tentatively, D is TRBD2 (6 bases). The CDR3 is 15 residues long. Germline CDR1 and CDR2: SGHAT and FQDESV (reference sequence). Trimming shortened V by 5 bases and J by 0 bases, and 14 bases separated the two germline ends. CDR3 nucleotide sequence: TGTGCCAGCAGCCCCAGCGGGCCTAGCTCCTACGAGCAGTACTTC. This encodes CASSPSGPSSYEQYF.

As regards this clonotype: With a much larger clone just one base away, this may be a read error. The rearrangement uses TRBV12-3 or TRBV12-4 and TRBJ2-7; 10 bases map to TRBD1. The CDR3 runs 15 residues. Trimming took 4 bases from V and 2 from J; bases not matched to a gene: 5. CDR3: CASSSGTGATYEQYF. CDR3 nucleotides: TGTGCCAGCAGTTCCGGGACAGGGGCGACCTACGAGCAGTACTTC.

This clonotype was picked up a small number of times. The chain carries TRBV29-1 and TRBJ2-5; 8 bases align to TRBD1. Germline V CDR1 and CDR2: SQVTM, ANQGSEA. J lost 2 bases, V lost 8 bases, and 4 bases had no gene match. The CDR3 runs 12 residues. The CDR3, as DNA: TGCAGCTCCGGACAGGGACAAGAGACCCAGTACTTC. Residues: CSSGQGQETQYF.

This clonotype was counted ten times or more. The genes are TRBV12-3 or TRBV12-4 and TRBJ1-5, with 7 bases fitting TRBD1. The CDR3 has 15 residues. Trimming at V came to 5 bases and at J to 4 bases, leaving 8 bases not matched to a gene. CDR3 loop: CASSDRDRLNQPQHF. For the CDR3, the DNA is TGTGCCAGCAGTGACCGGGACAGACTAAATCAGCCCCAGCATTTT.

This clonotype was seen only a few times. The chain employs TRBV4-2 and TRBJ1-2; a weak D match, TRBD1 (6 bases). Per the germline V gene, CDR1 is LGHNA and CDR2 is YNFKEQ. The ends were cut back, 4 bases at V and 1 base at J, with 13 bases in the middle. The CDR3 is made up of 15 amino acids. The CDR3 reads CASSPGTPFNYGYTF. The CDR3, as DNA: TGTGCCAGCAGCCCCGGGACACCCTTTAACTATGGCTACACCTTC.

This clonotype was found many times. The CDR3 DNA reads TGTGCCAGCAGCTTAGGTATCCAGGAGGCGGAGCAGTACTTC. This encodes CASSLGIQEAEQYF. The chain combines TRBV7-6 with TRBJ2-7, with D perhaps TRBD2 (5 bases). Germline CDR1 SGHVS, CDR2 FNYEAQ. The V and J ends lost 1 base and 7 bases respectively, with 14 bases between them. The CDR3 has 14 amino acids.

This clonotype was detected ten times or more. The chain couples TRBV6-2 or TRBV6-3 to TRBJ2-1, with D perhaps given as TRBD1 or TRBD2 (5 bases each). Trimming took 2 bases from V and 2 from J, leaving 7 bases between them. Germline values: CDR1 MNHEY, CDR2 SVGEGT. The CDR3 contains 14 residues. CDR3 nucleotides: TGTGCCAGCAGTTACAGGGGAGCCTACAATGAGCAGTTCTTC. This encodes CASSYRGAYNEQFF.

A remark on this clonotype: The junction shows a germline mismatch at one end, possibly a read error. This chain links TRBV20-1 with TRBJ2-1; TRBD2 matches at 10 bases. This CDR3 spans 16 amino acids. The germline CDR1 and CDR2 sequences are DFQATT and SNEGSKA (reference sequence). For the CDR3, the DNA is TGCAGTGCTACCGAATGCAGCGGGAGGGCCTACAATGAGCAGCTCTTC. Amino acids: CSATECSGRAYNEQLF.

With respect to this clonotype: This may arise from a read error, as a much more abundant clone is one base away. The chain couples TRBV5-4 to TRBJ1-2, with TRBD1 identical over 7 bases. The CDR3 runs 15 residues. Germline CDR1 reads SGHNT; CDR2 reads YYREEE (reference sequence). The CDR3 DNA follows: TGTGCCAGCAGCTTGGGGGGACAGACAAACTATGGCTACAGCTTC. This translates into CASSLGGQTNYGYSF.

This clonotype came up many times. V and J are TRBV2 and TRBJ2-7; D remains unclear. This CDR3 spans 18 amino acids. Trimming removed 7 bases at V and 1 base at J, with 26 bases between. Germline V gene sequence: CDR1 SNHLY, CDR2 FYNNEI. DNA for the CDR3: TGTGCCAGCATGGACGGCGCGCCCCGGTCTCCTTATTCCTACGAGCAGTACTTC. It yields the protein CASMDGAPRSPYSYEQYF.

This clonotype has more than one count but fewer than ten. The rearrangement uses TRBV19 and TRBJ2-1; 8 nucleotides align to TRBD1. With 5 bases clipped from V and 9 bases from J, the junction kept 9 bases outside the gene matches. This CDR3 comprises 14 residues. Germline V CDR1 and CDR2: LNHDA, SQIVND (reference sequence). CDR3 coding DNA: TGTGCCAGTAGTGCCGAGGTGACAGGGGTTGAGCAGTTCTTC. It specifies CASSAEVTGVEQFF.

This clonotype showed up just a few times. This chain joins TRBV19 and TRBJ2-7; 7 bases are shared with TRBD2. The ends lost 4 bases at V and 3 bases at J; junction bases unmatched: 6. Germline V CDR1 and CDR2: LNHDA, SQIVND (reference sequence). The CDR3 covers 14 residues. The CDR3 here is CASSTQAGIYEQYF. The CDR3 bases are TGTGCCAGTAGTACCCAAGCGGGAATCTACGAGCAGTACTTC.